This T cell receptor beta chain stems from a study of metastatic and nonmetastatic thyroid tumors. Germline CDR1 is MNHNS and CDR2 is SASEGT. The CDR3 loop spans 18 amino acids. Thyroid surgery had not been preceded by any treatment in any patient. TCRdb reassembled clones from the PCR reads with MiXCR. Among about 15,000 clones listed, approximately 30% were seen once. Remarks on this clone: The junction shows a germline mismatch at one end, possibly a read error.

This chain uses TRBV6-1 with TRBJ2-2, with D possibly TRBD2 on 7 matching bases. This TCR derives from a male donor with papillary thyroid cancer or a benign thyroid nodule (not recorded which). Some clones in this sample may be carry-over from other donors' samples. The sequenced material came from tumor tissue. The CDR3 region has the DNA TGTGCCAGCAGTCGAAGGGGGGGTCTGGGGGGCAACACCGGGGAGCTTTTTTTT. It is translated as CASSRRGGLGGNTGELFF.